This T cell receptor (beta chain) was observed in a study of post-analysis software for immune sequencing data. Study background: Several disease courses (relapsing-remitting, secondary progressive and progressive-relapsing) of multiple sclerosis were included. General observations from the study: When patients were compared with controls, about five TRBV segments were more frequent, TRBV5-6, TRBV5-1 and TRBV20-1 among them. Patients with multiple sclerosis recorded significantly lower normalized Chao1 diversity than controls, the study found.

Unique molecular identifiers featured in each of the TCR beta cDNA libraries. TCRdb reprocessed the PCR reads with MiXCR, giving one entry per CDR3 protein. The data show fewer than 900,000 distinct CDR3 sequences, more than 45% seen once. A few counts support this clonotype. Its specificity is unknown. CDR1 is SEHNR, CDR2 FQNEAQ, per germline (reference sequence). V shed 5 bases and J shed 9 bases, with 16 bases lying between them. CDR3 length equals 13 residues. Material: blood. The TCR comes from a girl aged 10 to 17 with multiple sclerosis. V usage is TRBV7-9 and J usage is TRBJ2-5, with D perhaps TRBD1 (6 bases). The CDR3 DNA follows: TGTGCCAGCAGCGGGACACTGGGCGAGGCCCAGTACTTC. Translating it yields CASSGTLGEAQYF.